Listed here are 25 T cell receptor beta chains from one sample, sequenced in a study of shared clonotypes between healthy human individuals. Selected positively for CCR7 and CD45RO-negative, naive CD8 cells excluded terminally differentiated effector memory CD45RA+ cells. Profiling relied on immunoSEQ multiplex PCR, and the TCRdb table lists in-frame clones only, not all of them. The sample records over 2,000,000 clones, around 93% being singletons. Material: naive CD8+ T cells from PBMCs. These receptors all stem from a young man in good health. Some clones in this sample may be carry-over from other donors' samples.

The gene calls are TRBV15 and TRBJ2-7; no reliable D call. This CDR3 region has 13 residues. Looked up from germline, CDR1 is LNHNV and CDR2 is YYDKDF (reference sequence). V was pared by 3 bases and J by 7 bases, with 13 bases between. The chain's CDR3 is CATSRAGRWEQYF. CDR3 sequence (DNA): TGTGCCACCAGCAGGGCCGGCCGGTGGGAGCAGTACTTC.

The gene calls are TRBV9 and TRBJ2-1; 7 bases fit TRBD2. CDR1 and CDR2 from the germline V gene are SGDLS and YYNGEE. V shed 7 bases and J 0 bases; nucleotides not matched to a gene: 7. CDR3 size: 15 residues. CDR3 loop: CASGPSGGSYNEQFF. The CDR3 nucleotides read TGTGCCAGCGGCCCTAGCGGAGGCTCCTACAATGAGCAGTTCTTC.

The CDR3 sequence is CASSNVGQGAGVAQYF. Here the CDR3 DNA reads TGCGCCAGCAGCAACGTCGGACAGGGGGCCGGAGTGGCCCAGTACTTC. This chain links TRBV4-1 with TRBJ2-5, with TRBD1 matching 11 bases. Germline values: CDR1 MGHRA, CDR2 YSYEKL. The CDR3 loop spans 16 amino acids. V was pared by 5 bases and J by 9 bases, with 14 bases of the junction left unmatched.

This chain connects TRBV4-1 to TRBJ2-7; TRBD2 aligns across 10 bases. This CDR3 comprises 15 residues. Germline V gene lookup returns CDR1 MGHRA and CDR2 YSYEKL. V lost 3 bases to trimming and J lost 4 bases; unmatched junction nucleotides: 6. CDR3 DNA sequence: TGCGCCAGCAGCCACTTAAGCGGGAGGGAATACGAGCAGTACTTC. Protein: CASSHLSGREYEQYF.

About this clone: Other nucleotide sequences from this sample produce the same CDR3. The V and J genes are TRBV6-5 and TRBJ2-3; unclear D gene. The CDR3 runs to 13 residues. Germline-derived CDR1 and CDR2 are MNHEY and SVGAGI. Trimming took off 1 base at V and 3 bases at J, with 5 bases between the two ends. CDR3 residues: CASSYYRTDTQYF. DNA for the CDR3: TGTGCCAGCAGTTACTACCGGACAGATACGCAGTATTTT.

This clone was counted only a few times. The V gene is TRBV4-3, the J gene TRBJ1-2; D may be TRBD1 (5 bases). Germline CDR1 is LGHNA and CDR2 is YSLEER. This CDR3 contains 15 residues. The germline V and J ends were trimmed by 0 bases and 5 bases, with 13 bases remaining between them. In DNA form, the CDR3 reads TGCGCCAGCAGCCAAGATTGGAGGGACGGGTATGGCTACACCTTC. Amino acid sequence: CASSQDWRDGYGYTF.

On this clone itself: At one boundary the junction diverges from the germline segment, which might be a read error. The CDR3 bases are TGCGCCAGCAGCCAAACCACTCTAGCGGGAGGGCTGCTTATCTTC. Residues: CASSQTTLAGGLLIF. The chain joins TRBV4-3 to TRBJ2-1, with 12 bases identical to TRBD2. Germline V CDR1 and CDR2: LGHNA, YSLEER. This CDR3 comprises 15 residues.

This chain uses TRBV19 with TRBJ2-1; the D is unclear. This CDR3 is built from 13 residues. V was cut by 3 bases and J by 3 bases, with 6 bases left in between. The germline V gene has CDR1 LNHDA and CDR2 SQIVND (reference sequence). The CDR3 is CASSMDGYNEQFF. CDR3 bases: TGTGCCAGTAGTATGGATGGCTACAATGAGCAGTTCTTC.

The rearrangement uses TRBV28 and TRBJ2-2; maybe TRBD1 (5 bases). The germline V gene has CDR1 MDHEN and CDR2 SYDVKM. The CDR3 has 14 residues. Trimming cost V 6 bases and J 3 bases, with 11 bases left between them. CDR3 in amino acids: CASSLPGYTGELFF. CDR3 bases: TGTGCCAGCAGCTTACCAGGGTACACCGGGGAGCTGTTTTTT.

V usage is TRBV28 and J usage is TRBJ2-1, with 13 bases aligning to TRBD2. This CDR3 region has 19 residues. Germline CDR1 and CDR2: MDHEN and SYDVKM. The J segment lost 7 bases and the V segment lost 2 bases, leaving 14 bases of the junction unmatched. CDR3 in DNA: TGTGCCAGCAGTTTACGCGGGACTAGCGGGATTCCCGTAGCTAATGAGCAGTTCTTC. Encoded protein: CASSLRGTSGIPVANEQFF.

The chain carries TRBV6-5 and TRBJ2-7; the D is unclear. Trimming shortened V by 0 bases and J by 2 bases, and 14 bases separated the two germline ends. CDR3 length: 16 residues. Germline CDR1 reads MNHEY; CDR2 reads SVGAGI. CDR3 DNA sequence: TGTGCCAGCAGTTACTCGAGGTTTGGAAGTGCCTACGAGCAGTACTTC. Translation: CASSYSRFGSAYEQYF.

The gene calls are TRBV27 and TRBJ2-1; D is undetermined. Germline assignment: CDR1 MNHEY and CDR2 SMNVEV (reference sequence). The CDR3 runs to 14 residues. Trimming shortened V by 7 bases and J by 1 base, and 11 bases separated the two germline ends. The CDR3 DNA sequence: TGTGCCAGCAAATCGGACCGTTCCTACAATGAGCAGTTCTTC. Translated: CASKSDRSYNEQFF.

This chain links TRBV4-1 with TRBJ2-2; either TRBD1 or TRBD2 may fit D (5 bases each). The CDR3 runs to 14 residues. V gave up 3 bases and J gave up 7 bases, with 12 bases separating them. The germline CDR1 and CDR2 sequences are MGHRA and YSYEKL. The CDR3 nucleotides read TGCGCCAGCAGCCACCTTGATGGGGGCGGGGAGCTGTTTTTT. Protein product: CASSHLDGGGELFF.

The genes are TRBV5-1 and TRBJ2-6; D is perhaps TRBD2 (5 bases). Trimming left V 4 bases short and J 0 bases short, with 8 bases between. This CDR3 spans 15 amino acids. Germline V CDR1 and CDR2: SGHRS, YFSETQ. CDR3 coding DNA: TGCGCCAGCAGCGAGCGGCTCTCTGGGGCCAACGTCCTGACTTTC. Translating it yields CASSERLSGANVLTF.

The chain carries TRBV27 and TRBJ2-7; no definite D call. V lost 2 bases, J lost 2 bases, and 7 bases lay in between. The CDR3 loop spans 13 amino acids. The germline gives CDR1 MNHEY, CDR2 SMNVEV (reference sequence). The CDR3 DNA is TGTGCCAGCAGTTTAACTCAAACCTACGAGCAGTACTTC. It encodes CASSLTQTYEQYF.

The rearrangement uses TRBV5-5 and TRBJ2-7; the D is unclear. This CDR3 is built from 14 residues. Germline CDR1 and CDR2: SGHKS and YYEKEE (reference sequence). V was shortened by 0 bases and J by 0 bases, with 7 bases between the two germline ends. The CDR3 nucleotides are TGTGCCAGCAGCTTGGATAACTTCTCCTACGAGCAGTACTTC. As protein: CASSLDNFSYEQYF.

Only one count was recorded for this clone. The chain has TRBV6-1 and TRBJ1-5; D unclear. V shed 0 bases and J shed 2 bases, with 8 bases lying between them. The CDR3 has 15 amino acids. In germline, CDR1 is MNHNS, CDR2 SASEGT. The CDR3 DNA reads TGTGCCAGCAGTGAAGCAGGGTGGCGCAATCAGCCCCAGCATTTT. Amino acids: CASSEAGWRNQPQHF.

The rearrangement uses TRBV10-3 and TRBJ2-5; TRBD1 agrees at 8 bases. This CDR3 is 14 amino acids long. Germline-derived CDR1 and CDR2 are ENHRY and SYGVKD. After removal of 5 bases from V and 4 bases from J, the junction contained 6 bases not matched to a gene. The CDR3 nucleotides read TGTGCCATCAGTCCCCGGGGACAGGCAGAGACCCAGTACTTC. Its protein product is CAISPRGQAETQYF.

This chain connects TRBV7-9 to TRBJ1-2; no firm D call. Germline assignment: CDR1 SEHNR and CDR2 FQNEAQ (reference sequence). Trimming shortened V by 5 bases and J by 2 bases, and 18 bases separated the two germline ends. This CDR3 comprises 16 residues. Written as DNA, the CDR3 is TGTGCCAGCAGCCCCCGGGAGGGTCTGGGAAACTATGGCTACACCTTC. It encodes CASSPREGLGNYGYTF. The whole variable domain, remainder taken from reference TRBV7-9 and TRBJ1-2, is DTGVSQNPRHKITKRGQNVTFRCDPISEHNRLYWYRQTLGQGPEFLTYFQNEAQLEKSRLLSDRFSAERPKGSFSTLEIQRTEQGDSAMYLCASSPREGLGNYGYTFGSGTRLTVV.

The V gene is TRBV6-5, the J gene TRBJ2-1, with D possibly being TRBD2 (6 bases). The V and J ends lost 2 bases and 10 bases respectively, with 9 bases between them. This CDR3 comprises 12 residues. The germline CDR1 and CDR2 sequences are MNHEY and SVGAGI. The CDR3 here is CASSYGREEQFF. CDR3 bases: TGTGCCAGCAGTTACGGGCGGGAAGAGCAGTTCTTC.

The rearrangement links TRBV29-1 to TRBJ2-7, with D possibly matching TRBD1 (6 bases). This CDR3 spans 11 amino acids. In germline, CDR1 is SQVTM, CDR2 ANQGSEA. The CDR3 sequence: CTAWDNYEQYF. The CDR3, as DNA: TGCACCGCCTGGGACAACTACGAGCAGTACTTC.

Concerning this clone itself: Other DNA variants within this sample encode the same CDR3. This chain uses TRBV6-5 with TRBJ1-6; TRBD1 is a possible D gene (5 bases). Trimming shortened V by 0 bases and J by 7 bases, and 7 bases separated the two germline ends. In germline, CDR1 is MNHEY, CDR2 SVGAGI. This CDR3 is 14 amino acids long. The CDR3 region has the DNA TGTGCCAGCAGTTACTCTGAGGGGAATTCACCCCTCCACTTT. It yields the protein CASSYSEGNSPLHF.

DNA of the CDR3: TGTGCCAGCGAGGGGCAGGGAGCACCTGGGGCCAACGTCCTGACTTTC. This translates into CASEGQGAPGANVLTF. V is TRBV19 and J is TRBJ2-6; perhaps D is TRBD1 or TRBD2 (5 bases each). Germline CDR1 and CDR2: LNHDA and SQIVND (reference sequence). The CDR3 runs to 16 residues. Trimming shortened V by 9 bases and J by 2 bases, and 17 bases separated the two germline ends. The entire variable domain, with the rest obtained from reference TRBV19 and TRBJ2-6, is as follows: DGGITQSPKYLFRKEGQNVTLSCEQNLNHDAMYWYRQDPGQGLRLIYYSQIVNDFQKGDIAEGYSVSREKKESFPLTVTSAQKNPTAFYLCASEGQGAPGANVLTFGAGSRLTVL.

Worth noting for this clone: Other DNA sequences in this specimen translate into the identical CDR3. V is TRBV4-3 and J is TRBJ2-7; TRBD2 agrees at 11 bases. The CDR3 sequence is 15 residues long. Germline CDR1 LGHNA, CDR2 YSLEER. V trimming: 3 bases; J trimming: 4 bases; junction bases outside the gene matches: 5. DNA of the CDR3: TGCGCCAGCAGCCAGGGGACTAGCGGATTATACGAGCAGTACTTC. Protein product: CASSQGTSGLYEQYF.

The rearrangement joins TRBV19 to TRBJ1-3; D gene uncertain. This CDR3 is built from 13 residues. Looked up from germline, CDR1 is LNHDA and CDR2 is SQIVND (reference sequence). V was shortened by 1 base and J by 10 bases, with 11 bases between the two germline ends. CDR3 DNA sequence: TGTGCCAGTAGTATAGCGTCGACTGGGACCATATATTTT. Its protein is CASSIASTGTIYF.